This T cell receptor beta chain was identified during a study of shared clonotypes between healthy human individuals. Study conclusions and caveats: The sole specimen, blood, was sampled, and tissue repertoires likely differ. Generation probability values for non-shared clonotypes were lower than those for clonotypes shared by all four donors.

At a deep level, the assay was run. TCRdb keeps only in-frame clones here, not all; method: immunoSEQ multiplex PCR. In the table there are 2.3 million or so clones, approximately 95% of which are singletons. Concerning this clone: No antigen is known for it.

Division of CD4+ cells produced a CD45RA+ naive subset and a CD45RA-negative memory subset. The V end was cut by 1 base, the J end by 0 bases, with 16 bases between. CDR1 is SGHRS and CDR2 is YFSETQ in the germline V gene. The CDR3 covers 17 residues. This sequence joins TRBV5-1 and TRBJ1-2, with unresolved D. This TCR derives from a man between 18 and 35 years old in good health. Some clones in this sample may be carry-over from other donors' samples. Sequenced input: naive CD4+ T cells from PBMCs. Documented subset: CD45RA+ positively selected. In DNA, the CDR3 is TGCGCCAGCAGCTTGACCCCCACTAGAAAGACTAACTATGGCTACACCTTC. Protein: CASSLTPTRKTNYGYTF.